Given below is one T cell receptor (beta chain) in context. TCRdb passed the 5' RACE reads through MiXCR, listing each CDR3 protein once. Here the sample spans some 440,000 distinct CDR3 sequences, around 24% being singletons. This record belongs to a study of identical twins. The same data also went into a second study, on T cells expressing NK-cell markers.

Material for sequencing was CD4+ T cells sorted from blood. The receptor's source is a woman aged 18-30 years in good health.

CDR3 loop: CASSYGQIYEQYF. CDR3 DNA sequence: TGTGCCAGCAGTTATGGGCAGATTTACGAGCAGTACTTC. The V gene is TRBV6-5, the J gene TRBJ2-7; no reliable D call. Germline assignment: CDR1 MNHEY and CDR2 SVGAGI. The CDR3 sequence is 13 residues long. V was shortened by 3 bases and J by 4 bases, with 10 bases between the two germline ends.